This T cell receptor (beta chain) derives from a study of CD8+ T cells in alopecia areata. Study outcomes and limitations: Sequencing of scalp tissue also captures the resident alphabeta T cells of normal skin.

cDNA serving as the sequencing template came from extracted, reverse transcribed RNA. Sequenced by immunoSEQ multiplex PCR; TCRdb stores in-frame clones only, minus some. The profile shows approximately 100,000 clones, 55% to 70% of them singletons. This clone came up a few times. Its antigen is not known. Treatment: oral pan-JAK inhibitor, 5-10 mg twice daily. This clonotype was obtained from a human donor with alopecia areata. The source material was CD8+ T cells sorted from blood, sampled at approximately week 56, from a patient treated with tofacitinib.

In nucleotides, the CDR3 is TGCAGCGTTGAGGGAGGGGATGATCAGCCCCAGCATTTT. Translated, it gives CSVEGGDDQPQHF. This chain links TRBV29-1 with TRBJ1-5, with D possibly TRBD1 on 5 matching bases. The germline gives CDR1 SQVTM, CDR2 ANQGSEA. V was clipped by 3 bases and J by 5 bases, with 11 bases between them. This CDR3 spans 13 amino acids.